This T cell receptor (beta chain) was sequenced in a study of Ad26.COV2.S vaccination and SARS-CoV-2 variants. Whole-study context: In the study, Ad26.COV2.S was injected intramuscularly once, or twice 56 days apart.

Study-wide points: Possible underestimation of total T cell responses by the TCR breadth and depth analyses was noted.

Assay: immunoSEQ multiplex PCR; the TCRdb copy retains only in-frame clones and omits some. The sample lists about 400,000 clones, around 93% occurring once. Comment on this clone: Its antigen is as yet unknown.

The treatment: about 20 received Ad26.COV2.S at low or high dose, single or two shots; about 5 received placebo; per-sample allocation not given. Samples analyzed were those drawn on day 63 after the first vaccine or placebo injection. Donation came from an adult in Boston who was aged 18-55 years. CDR1 is KGHSY, CDR2 FQNENV, per germline. The CDR3 runs to 13 residues. Trimming stripped 4 bases from V and 9 bases from J, with 10 bases between. This sequence originates from a person aged 18-60 years who received the Ad26.COV2.S COVID-19 vaccine or a placebo. The sample in question was peripheral blood, obtained in a trial of Ad26.COV2.S vaccine versus placebo. This chain uses TRBV16 with TRBJ1-6; D is ambiguous. The CDR3 DNA reads as TGTGCCAGCAGCCCTGAGACGGGTTCACCCCTCCACTTT. Protein: CASSPETGSPLHF.